The 18 T cell receptor beta chains below all came from one sample that was sequenced in a study of T cell responses to AZD1222 COVID-19 vaccine. Here immunoSEQ multiplex PCR was the method, and the copy in TCRdb shows in-frame clones only, minus some. This table holds about 110,000 clones, roughly 89% found once. The sample consisted of peripheral blood, taken on day 0 of MenACWY control vaccination. These receptors were collected from an adult in good health.

V is TRBV28 and J is TRBJ1-2; 9 nucleotides match TRBD1. Losses at the gene ends were 2 bases for V and 6 bases for J; bases not matched to a gene: 4. Germline CDR1 and CDR2: MDHEN and SYDVKM. The CDR3 runs 14 residues. This chain's CDR3 is CASSLRDRVNGYTF. CDR3 sequence (DNA): TGTGCCAGCAGTTTACGGGACAGGGTTAATGGCTACACCTTC.

The sample holds a few counts of this clone. The chain has TRBV6-5 and TRBJ1-5, with D possibly being TRBD1 (5 bases). Germline CDR1 MNHEY, CDR2 SVGAGI. The V end lost 7 bases, the J end lost 5 bases, and 12 bases lay between the germline ends. This CDR3 contains 13 residues. The CDR3 sequence: CASTNRPDQPQHF. CDR3 sequence (DNA): TGTGCCAGCACGAACAGGCCCGATCAGCCCCAGCATTTT.

This clone came up once. This chain connects TRBV6-6 to TRBJ2-3, with 7 bases that match TRBD2. V was clipped by 3 bases and J by 5 bases; unmatched bases: 8. This CDR3 spans 15 amino acids. Per germline, CDR1 MNHNY and CDR2 SVGAGI (reference sequence). In DNA form, the CDR3 reads TGTGCCAGCAGTTATGGGGCGGGGGTCCAAGATACGCAGTATTTT. Amino acid sequence: CASSYGAGVQDTQYF.

This rearrangement joins TRBV4-2 to TRBJ2-1, with 7 bases fitting TRBD2. The V and J ends lost 4 bases and 5 bases, in that order; junction bases with no gene match: 8. This CDR3 comprises 15 residues. The V gene's germline CDR1 is LGHNA and CDR2 YNFKEQ. CDR3 DNA: TGTGCCAGCAGCCCCTTCAGCGGGGCCCACAATGAGCAGTTCTTC. Translation: CASSPFSGAHNEQFF.

This rearrangement joins TRBV6-5 to TRBJ2-1; either TRBD1 or TRBD2 may supply D (5 bases each). The germline V gene has CDR1 MNHEY and CDR2 SVGAGI. V lost 7 bases to trimming and J lost 0 bases, with 13 bases between them. The CDR3 contains 15 residues. The CDR3, as DNA: TGTGCCAGCACAACGGGGCAGTCCTCCTACAATGAGCAGTTCTTC. It is translated as CASTTGQSSYNEQFF.

This clone was detected once. This chain links TRBV11-1 with TRBJ2-2, with a tentative D call TRBD2 (5 bases). The CDR3 covers 15 residues. V was pared by 3 bases and J by 1 base, with 9 bases between. Germline values: CDR1 SGHAT, CDR2 FQDESV (reference sequence). In DNA, the CDR3 is TGTGCCAGCAGCTTGGACGGACTGAACACCGGGGAGCTGTTTTTT. It encodes CASSLDGLNTGELFF.

The gene calls are TRBV21-1 and TRBJ2-2; TRBD1 reflects the table's D call only, with no check against the DNA. TRBV21-1 is listed as a pseudogene. The CDR3 contains 17 residues. CDR3 loop: CASSLRVDRANTGELFF. CDR3 in DNA: TGTGCCAGCAGCCTTAGGGTGGACAGGGCGAACACCGGGGAGCTGTTTTTT.

This chain connects TRBV5-1 to TRBJ2-3; 11 nucleotides line up with TRBD2. The CDR3 is 16 residues long. From germline, CDR1 is SGHRS and CDR2 YFSETQ. The junction had 11 bases not matched to a gene; V was cut back by 9 bases and J by 2 bases. The CDR3 region has the DNA TGCGCCACCAGACCAACTAGCGGGGGCCCCACAGATACGCAGTATTTT. Residues: CATRPTSGGPTDTQYF. Looking up the rest from reference TRBV5-1 and TRBJ2-3 gives the full variable domain: KAGVTQTPRYLIKTRGQQVTLSCSPISGHRSVSWYQQTPGQGLQFLFEYFSETQRNKGNFPGRFSGRQFSNSRSEMNVSTLELGDSALYLCATRPTSGGPTDTQYFGPGTRLTVL.

The CDR3 DNA follows: TGTGCCAGCAGCGCCACTTCTCTAGGAAACACCATATATTTT. Its protein product is CASSATSLGNTIYF. The chain recombines TRBV11-2 with TRBJ1-3; D gene unclear. This CDR3 contains 14 residues. Germline lookup yields CDR1 SGHAT and CDR2 FQNNGV. The V end was cut by 5 bases, the J end by 4 bases, with 12 bases between.

The gene calls are TRBV7-6 and TRBJ2-3, with 10 nucleotides matching TRBD1. J lost 4 bases, V lost 5 bases, and 6 bases had no gene match. CDR1 is SGHVS, CDR2 FNYEAQ, per germline. The CDR3 spans 15 residues. The CDR3 DNA sequence: TGTGCCAGCAGCCCGGGACAGGGGCGGGCAGATACGCAGTATTTT. It specifies CASSPGQGRADTQYF.

The rearrangement uses TRBV7-9 and TRBJ2-7; the D gene could be TRBD1 or TRBD2 (6 bases each). CDR1 is SEHNR and CDR2 is FQNEAQ in the germline V gene (reference sequence). The ends were cut back, 5 bases at V and 11 bases at J, with 13 bases in the middle. This CDR3 contains 11 residues. DNA for the CDR3: TGTGCCAGCAGCCAGTCGGGGGCAAAGTACTTC. Translation: CASSQSGAKYF.

The CDR3 protein is CASSLGDLALHF. The DNA of the CDR3 is TGTGCCAGCAGCTTAGGGGACTTGGCCCTCCACTTT. This rearrangement joins TRBV11-1 to TRBJ1-6, with TRBD1 as a possible D gene (5 bases). Germline V gene sequence: CDR1 SGHAT, CDR2 FQDESV (reference sequence). The length of the CDR3 is 12 residues. Trimming removed 1 base from V and 14 bases from J, with 9 bases in between.

The rearrangement joins TRBV24-1 to TRBJ2-1, with TRBD2 matching over 15 bases. The CDR3 loop spans 18 amino acids. The V gene end was trimmed by 4 bases and the J gene end by 6 bases; junction bases not matched to a gene: 9. The V gene's germline CDR1 is KGHDR and CDR2 SFDVKD. CDR3 DNA: TGTGCCACCAGTGAACCCCAAGGGACTAGCGGGGGGATCAATGAGCAGTTCTTC. Its protein product is CATSEPQGTSGGINEQFF.

This sequence joins TRBV5-6 and TRBJ2-2; D is unresolved. Trimming stripped 2 bases from V and 0 bases from J, with 14 bases between. CDR3 length equals 17 residues. CDR1 SGHDT and CDR2 YYEEEE come from the germline V gene. The CDR3 bases are TGTGCCAGCAGCTTAGTATGGCCAGGCGCGAACACCGGGGAGCTGTTTTTT. It encodes CASSLVWPGANTGELFF. The complete variable domain, with remaining parts taken from reference TRBV5-6 and TRBJ2-2, reads DAGVTQSPTHLIKTRGQQVTLRCSPKSGHDTVSWYQQALGQGPQFIFQYYEEEERQRGNFPDRFSGHQFPNYSSELNVNALLLGDSALYLCASSLVWPGANTGELFFGEGSRLTVL.

V and J are TRBV19 and TRBJ1-2; 7 positions agree with TRBD1. V gave up 7 bases and J gave up 0 bases; unmatched junction bases: 8. The CDR3 spans 15 residues. CDR1 and CDR2 from the germline V gene are LNHDA and SQIVND (reference sequence). In nucleotides, the CDR3 is TGTGCCAGTACCTCCGCGGACAGGTCTAACTATGGCTACACCTTC. Protein product: CASTSADRSNYGYTF.

The genes are TRBV13 and TRBJ1-1; no clear D. The germline V and J ends were trimmed by 5 bases and 6 bases, with 16 bases remaining between them. The CDR3 is 14 residues long. Germline values: CDR1 PRHDT, CDR2 FYEKMQ (reference sequence). CDR3 nucleotides: TGTGCCAGCAGCGAGGGTTCAGAGATCGCTGAAGCTTTCTTT. This translates into CASSEGSEIAEAFF.

This chain links TRBV5-1 with TRBJ1-1; 7 bases map to TRBD1. J was trimmed by 7 bases and V by 0 bases; bases with no gene match: 0. The CDR3 runs 12 residues. CDR1 SGHRS and CDR2 YFSETQ come from the germline V gene. CDR3 loop: CASSLDRGEAFF. The CDR3, as DNA: TGCGCCAGCAGCTTGGACAGGGGTGAAGCTTTCTTT.

This clone was seen a few times. The V and J genes are TRBV4-1 and TRBJ2-7, with 7 positions matching TRBD2. The trim removed 4 bases at V and 3 bases at J, leaving 6 bases unmatched. This CDR3 region has 14 residues. The germline V gene encodes CDR1 MGHRA and CDR2 YSYEKL. DNA of the CDR3: TGCGCCAGCAGCCCTCGGGGGGTCGGCTACGAGCAGTACTTC. Protein sequence: CASSPRGVGYEQYF.